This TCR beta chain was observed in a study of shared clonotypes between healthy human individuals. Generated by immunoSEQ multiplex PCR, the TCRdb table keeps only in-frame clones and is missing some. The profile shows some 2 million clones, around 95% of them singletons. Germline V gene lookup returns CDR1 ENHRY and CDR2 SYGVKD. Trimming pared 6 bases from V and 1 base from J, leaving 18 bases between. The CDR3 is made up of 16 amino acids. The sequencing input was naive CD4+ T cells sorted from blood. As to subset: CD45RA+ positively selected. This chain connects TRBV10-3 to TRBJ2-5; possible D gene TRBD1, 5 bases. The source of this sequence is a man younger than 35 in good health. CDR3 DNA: TGTGCCATCAGGGACCCTGAAGACAGAATCCAAGAGACCCAGTACTTC. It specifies CAIRDPEDRIQETQYF.